This T cell receptor beta chain emerged from a study of T cells expressing NK-cell markers. The wider study: Seven HCMV-seropositive donors and one seronegative donor made up the eight sequenced donors. Study-level points and caveats: Expanded NKG2C+ T cell clones were not confirmed as HCMV-specific. Five or six donors showed dominant NKG2C+ clonotypes comprising roughly 1.0-7.0% of their CD8+ T cells.

A 5'RACE template switching approach incorporating UMIs was used to make TCR beta cDNA. TCRdb reanalyzed the 5' RACE reads, giving one entry per CDR3 protein sequence and no DNA. This sample contains some 460,000 distinct CDR3 sequences. About this clonotype itself: What it binds is not known.

From germline, CDR1 is SGHNT and CDR2 YYREEE (reference sequence). This CDR3 comprises 15 residues. The chain employs TRBV5-4 and TRBJ2-1; TCRdb selects TRBD1, and the lack of DNA leaves this call unchecked. Sequencing input: blood T cells: a sorted CD56 or NKG2C T cell subset, CD4+ or CD8+ T cells, or bulk PBMC T cells (not recorded which). This TCR was recovered from a woman aged 50 to 65 in good health. The CDR3 here is CASSYRTGGNNEQFF.